Listed below are T cell receptor beta chains from one sample, sequenced in a study of T cell changes during pregnancy in multiple sclerosis. Profiled with immunoSEQ multiplex PCR; TCRdb holds only in-frame clones, not every one. The sample consists of approximately 90,000 clones, 91% of them appearing once. Source: peripheral blood, taken after pregnancy. The receptors originated from a female donor in good health, enrolled as a control in a pregnancy study. Each CDR3 is given with its conserved first and last residue. Each record gives: J gene, clone size, V gene, D gene, CDR3 protein, CDR3 DNA. D genes are given only for firm matches. Clone size is shown for a subset of rows, as once, few, many or a class of expanded clone.

J gene: TRBJ2-1
clone size: NA
V gene: TRBV4-2
D gene: TRBD2
CDR3 protein: CASSQSTLAGGREQFF
CDR3 DNA: TGTGCCAGCAGCCAATCTACACTAGCGGGGGGGCGGGAGCAGTTCTTC

J gene: TRBJ1-1
clone size: NA
V gene: TRBV4-1
D gene: NA
CDR3 protein: CASSGRVLGTEAFF
CDR3 DNA: TGCGCCAGCAGCGGCAGGGTTCTCGGCACTGAAGCTTTCTTT

J gene: TRBJ1-2
clone size: NA
V gene: TRBV6-6
D gene: NA
CDR3 protein: CASSFEQGSNYGYTF
CDR3 DNA: TGTGCCAGCAGTTTCGAACAGGGATCTAACTATGGCTACACCTTC

J gene: TRBJ2-3
clone size: NA
V gene: TRBV7-3
D gene: NA
CDR3 protein: CASSSRGAAGANTDTQYF
CDR3 DNA: TGTGCCAGCAGCTCAAGGGGGGCGGCGGGGGCTAACACAGATACGCAGTATTTT

J gene: TRBJ1-2
clone size: NA
V gene: TRBV29-1
D gene: NA
CDR3 protein: CSVRTVDKNYGYTF
CDR3 DNA: TGCAGCGTTAGAACAGTTGACAAGAACTATGGCTACACCTTC

J gene: TRBJ1-2
clone size: NA
V gene: TRBV5-8
D gene: NA
CDR3 protein: CASSLASSPGIYGYTF
CDR3 DNA: TGTGCCAGCAGCTTGGCCTCGTCTCCAGGGATCTATGGCTACACCTTC

J gene: TRBJ2-7
clone size: NA
V gene: TRBV7-9
D gene: NA
CDR3 protein: CASSLGRGQSSYEQYF
CDR3 DNA: TGTGCCAGCAGCTTAGGGCGGGGCCAGAGCTCCTACGAGCAGTACTTC

J gene: TRBJ2-7
clone size: once
V gene: TRBV5-4
D gene: NA
CDR3 protein: CASSLGENEQYF
CDR3 DNA: TGTGCCAGCAGCTTGGGGGAGAACGAGCAGTACTTC

J gene: TRBJ1-2
clone size: NA
V gene: TRBV5-6
D gene: NA
CDR3 protein: CASSPGTKYGYTF
CDR3 DNA: TGTGCCAGCAGCCCTGGGACAAAATATGGCTACACCTTC

J gene: TRBJ1-2
clone size: NA
V gene: TRBV30
D gene: NA
CDR3 protein: CAWSGYGYTF
CDR3 DNA: TGTGCCTGGAGCGGTTATGGCTACACCTTC

J gene: TRBJ1-2
clone size: NA
V gene: TRBV4-3
D gene: NA
CDR3 protein: CTSSQEVRADYGYTF
CDR3 DNA: TGCACCAGCAGCCAAGAGGTCAGGGCAGACTATGGCTACACCTTC

J gene: TRBJ1-6
clone size: NA
V gene: TRBV11-3
D gene: NA
CDR3 protein: CASSLDLEMRYNSPLHF
CDR3 DNA: TGTGCCAGCAGCTTAGATCTTGAAATGAGGTATAATTCACCCCTCCACTTT

J gene: TRBJ1-3
clone size: NA
V gene: TRBV11-2
D gene: NA
CDR3 protein: CASSLGDNRGNTIYF
CDR3 DNA: TGTGCCAGCAGCTTAGGGGACAACAGGGGAAACACCATATATTTT

J gene: TRBJ2-2
clone size: few
V gene: TRBV9
D gene: NA
CDR3 protein: CASSVRGSAAPSNTGELFF
CDR3 DNA: TGTGCCAGCAGCGTAAGGGGGAGTGCAGCCCCTTCGAACACCGGGGAGCTGTTTTTT

J gene: TRBJ2-2
clone size: NA
V gene: TRBV7-6
D gene: TRBD1
CDR3 protein: CASSLMGQMNTGELFF
CDR3 DNA: TGTGCCAGCAGCTTAATGGGACAGATGAACACCGGGGAGCTGTTTTTT

J gene: TRBJ2-1
clone size: NA
V gene: TRBV7-6
D gene: NA
CDR3 protein: CASSITVNNEQFF
CDR3 DNA: TGTGCCAGCAGCATTACAGTCAACAATGAGCAGTTCTTC

J gene: TRBJ2-7
clone size: NA
V gene: TRBV7-9
D gene: NA
CDR3 protein: CASSPPEGGSSSYEQYF
CDR3 DNA: TGTGCCAGCAGCCCTCCGGAAGGCGGGTCGAGCTCCTACGAGCAGTACTTC